This T cell receptor beta chain comes out of a study of human T cells and chemical hapten exposure. Looking at the study overall: Sensitization used 2% DPC on around 2 cm by around 2 cm upper inner arm skin.

The CDR3 length is 13 residues. The germline V gene encodes CDR1 SQVTM and CDR2 ANQGSEA. V dropped 3 bases and J dropped 5; count of bases not matched to a gene: 3. TCRdb reprocessed the RACE reads via MiXCR and lists one record per CDR3 protein. The data show about 380,000 distinct CDR3 sequences, around 5% seen once. Time point denoted: patch test 1, 2 weeks after DPC sensitization. As for treatment: therapeutic diphenylcyclopropenone sensitization with weekly scalp DPC. This clonotype came up many times. The clonotype originates from a woman between 50 and 59 years old with alopecia areata. Some clones in this sample may be carry-over from other donors' samples. This material consisted of whole blood, taken in connection with sensitization to the hapten diphenylcyclopropenone (DPC). The chain couples TRBV29-1 to TRBJ2-5; TRBD1 agrees at 10 bases. DNA for the CDR3: TGCAGCGTTGACGACAGGGGGCGGGAGACCCAGTACTTC. It translates to CSVDDRGRETQYF.